Below are 22 T cell receptor beta chains sequenced from a single sample in a study of blood T cells in healthy people across ages. Primers used in a second PCR of roughly 6 to 12 cycles were a sample-barcoded 5' primer and a J-beta primer mix. MiXCR was run by TCRdb on the 5' RACE reads, yielding one entry per CDR3 protein. This table has 540,000 or so distinct CDR3 sequences, 27% appearing once. The sequenced sample consisted of blood. These receptors were obtained from a woman in her seventies in good health.

V and J are TRBV20-1 and TRBJ2-5; unclear D gene. TRBJ2-1 matches the DNA end more closely, so the J call is doubtful. Germline CDR1 DFQATT, CDR2 SNEGSKA (reference sequence). The CDR3 has 15 residues. DNA for the CDR3: TGCAGTGCTAGAGATCAAAACAGACCAAACAATGAGCAGTTCTTC. Its protein is CSARDQNRPNNEQFF.

As to this clonotype: Germline is not matched at one junction end, which may reflect a read error. This chain links TRBV7-2 with TRBJ2-1; possible D gene TRBD2, 6 bases. Germline V gene lookup returns CDR1 SGHTA and CDR2 FQGNSA. The CDR3 is 15 residues long. DNA for the CDR3: TGTGCCAGCAGTTTAGCGGAGAGCTCCTACAATGAGCAGTTCTTC. This translates into CASSLAESSYNEQFF.

Points on this clonotype: Germline is not matched at one junction end, which may reflect a read error. The chain's CDR3 is CAGSRAGTSRITDTQYF. CDR3 sequence (DNA): TGTGCCGGCAGCCGAGCCGGGACTAGCAGGATAACAGATACGCAGTATTTT. The gene calls are TRBV3-1 and TRBJ2-3, with TRBD2 identical over 9 bases. Germline V gene sequence: CDR1 LGHDT, CDR2 YNNKEL (reference sequence). The CDR3 loop spans 17 amino acids.

V and J are TRBV20-1 and TRBJ1-1; TRBD1 matches at 8 bases. The CDR3 length is 16 residues. V trimming: 0 bases; J trimming: 7 bases; junction bases outside the gene matches: 13. CDR1 is DFQATT, CDR2 SNEGSKA, per germline (reference sequence). The CDR3, as DNA: TGCAGTGCTAGAGACAGGGGGCGCTCCCAATTAATTGAAGCTTTCTTT. Translation gives CSARDRGRSQLIEAFF.

The chain combines TRBV20-1 with TRBJ2-7; a weak D match, TRBD2 (5 bases). The germline V gene encodes CDR1 DFQATT and CDR2 SNEGSKA (reference sequence). The CDR3 has 12 residues. V lost 5 bases and J 7 bases, leaving 15 bases between the germline ends. The CDR3 DNA follows: TGCAGTGCTGACGCTACTAGGGAAGAGCAGTACTTC. Its translation is CSADATREEQYF.

V is TRBV6-2 or TRBV6-3 and J is TRBJ2-5; 9 nucleotides align to TRBD1. The J call is in doubt because the DNA end fits TRBJ2-7 better. Per the germline V gene, CDR1 is MNHEY and CDR2 is SVGEGT. The CDR3 runs to 15 residues. The CDR3 nucleotides are TGTGCCAGCAGTCCCGGGACAGGGATAGGCTACGAGCAGTACGTC. It translates to CASSPGTGIGYEQYV.

The chain carries TRBV6-5 and TRBJ2-7; the D gene is possibly TRBD1 (5 bases). Between the trimmed V and J ends, which lost 10 bases and 1 base, there was a span of 20 bases. From germline, CDR1 is MNHEY and CDR2 SVGAGI. The CDR3 consists of 15 residues. CDR3 nucleotide sequence: TGTGCCAACTCCAGGGAAAGAGTTCCTTCCTACGAGCAGTACTTC. As protein: CANSRERVPSYEQYF.

The CDR3 DNA follows: TGTGCCAGCAACCGACAGGCGGGAGATACGCAGTATTTT. Protein product: CASNRQAGDTQYF. This chain joins TRBV7-2 and TRBJ2-3; D might be TRBD1 (6 bases). This CDR3 has 13 amino acids. Germline V gene data show CDR1 as SGHTA and CDR2 as FQGNSA. V was trimmed by 7 bases and J by 5 bases, leaving 13 bases between them.

In this sample, this clonotype turned up many times. CDR3 region: CSVEDPGETFF. CDR3 coding DNA: TGCAGCGTTGAAGACCCAGGGGAAACTTTCTTT. The chain combines TRBV29-1 with TRBJ1-1, with D perhaps matching TRBD1 (6 bases). The germline V and J ends were trimmed by 0 bases and 12 bases, with 11 bases remaining between them. This CDR3 has 11 amino acids. Germline V lookup: CDR1 SQVTM, CDR2 ANQGSEA.

This clonotype was observed a handful of times. The chain links TRBV12-3 or TRBV12-4 to TRBJ2-5; 12 bases are shared with TRBD1. The J call may be incorrect, as the DNA end agrees better with TRBJ2-1. This CDR3 is built from 16 residues. In DNA, the CDR3 is TGTGCCAGCAGTTTAGGGGGGACAGGGGGCTTCAATGAGCAGTTCTTC. Amino acid sequence: CASSLGGTGGFNEQFF.

This clonotype has a handful of counts. The V gene is TRBV5-1, the J gene TRBJ2-7; D is unresolved. The CDR3 sequence is 13 residues long. Germline lookup yields CDR1 SGHRS and CDR2 YFSETQ. The V end was cut by 3 bases, the J end by 4 bases, with 11 bases between. The CDR3 coding sequence is TGCGCCAGCAGCTCCCTAACAGATTACGAGCAGTACTTC. Amino acid sequence: CASSSLTDYEQYF.

The V call is TRBV12-3 or TRBV12-4, the J call TRBJ2-3; D unresolved. The CDR3 loop spans 14 amino acids. The V and J ends lost 4 bases and 1 base respectively, with 9 bases between them. The CDR3 DNA is TGTGCCAGCAGTTCAAATGGAGGCACAGATACGCAGTATTTT. It encodes CASSSNGGTDTQYF.

V is TRBV12-3 or TRBV12-4 and J is TRBJ2-7; 9 bases line up with TRBD1. The V segment lost 2 bases and the J segment 1 base; nucleotides outside the gene matches: 3. The CDR3 contains 15 residues. CDR3 nucleotide sequence: TGTGCCAGCAGTTTATACAGGGGGCAGTCCTACGAGCAGTACTTC. Protein: CASSLYRGQSYEQYF.

The V and J genes are TRBV29-1 and TRBJ1-1; D is unclear. The V end lost 5 bases, the J end lost 0 bases, and 4 bases lay between the germline ends. The CDR3 totals 11 residues. Germline V gene data show CDR1 as SQVTM and CDR2 as ANQGSEA. CDR3 sequence (DNA): TGCAGCGTTAGGGTGAACACTGAAGCTTTCTTT. It specifies CSVRVNTEAFF.

This clonotype was counted only a few times. This rearrangement joins TRBV6-5 to TRBJ1-1; D remains unclear. Germline lookup yields CDR1 MNHEY and CDR2 SVGAGI. The CDR3 contains 13 residues. The ends were cut back, 2 bases at V and 1 base at J, with 5 bases in the middle. CDR3 region: CASSYTANTEAFF. CDR3 coding DNA: TGTGCCAGCAGTTACACAGCGAACACTGAAGCTTTCTTT.

This clonotype showed up just a few times. The V call is TRBV5-1, the J call TRBJ2-2; unclear D gene. Per the germline V gene, CDR1 is SGHRS and CDR2 is YFSETQ. Deletions cut 7 bases from V and 0 bases from J, with 13 bases between. The CDR3 length is 15 residues. The CDR3 nucleotides read TGCGCCAGCCAGTTTGGAAAAACGAACACCGGGGAGCTGTTTTTT. Residues: CASQFGKTNTGELFF.

This clonotype was seen a handful of times. The chain has TRBV10-3 and TRBJ1-5, with 8 bases matching TRBD1. Losses at the gene ends were 5 bases for V and 3 bases for J; bases not matched to a gene: 6. Germline V lookup: CDR1 ENHRY, CDR2 SYGVKD. The CDR3 is 15 residues long. CDR3 region: CAISPRTGNNQPQHF. The CDR3 DNA follows: TGTGCCATCAGTCCTCGGACAGGGAACAATCAGCCCCAGCATTTT.

This rearrangement joins TRBV4-2 to TRBJ2-2; D uncertain. The V end lost 0 bases, the J end lost 5 bases, and 10 bases lay between the germline ends. Germline CDR1 is LGHNA and CDR2 is YNFKEQ. This CDR3 has 15 amino acids. The CDR3 nucleotides read TGTGCCAGCAGCCAAGAAACAGCGCAAACCGGGGAGCTGTTTTTT. It yields the protein CASSQETAQTGELFF.

J is TRBJ2-3 and V is TRBV3-1, with D tentatively TRBD2 (7 bases). The V gene lost 10 bases and the J gene lost 1 base, with 21 bases spanning the gap. Germline assignment: CDR1 LGHDT and CDR2 YNNKEL (reference sequence). There are 16 residues in the CDR3. The CDR3 coding sequence is TGTGCCACGGGGGGCCTACCGACCAGCGGCACAGATACGCAGTATTTT. Encoded protein: CATGGLPTSGTDTQYF.

This clonotype was detected only a few times. Mismatch with germline at one junction end may stem from a read error. This rearrangement joins TRBV20-1 to TRBJ2-7, with TRBD1 matching over 7 bases. This CDR3 has 12 residues. CDR1 and CDR2 from the germline V gene are DFQATT and SNEGSKA (reference sequence). CDR3 bases: TGCAGTGCTAGAGGGGACAGCTACGAGCAGCACTTC. Translated: CSARGDSYEQHF.

The chain combines TRBV10-3 with TRBJ2-7, with 8 bases aligning to TRBD1. Germline trimming cut 7 bases from V and 0 bases from J; bases unmatched to any gene: 8. There are 15 residues in the CDR3. The germline CDR1 and CDR2 sequences are ENHRY and SYGVKD. The CDR3 is CAITKQGVLSYEQYF. The CDR3, as DNA: TGTGCCATCACCAAACAGGGGGTTCTCTCCTACGAGCAGTACTTC.

This clonotype turned up a few times. The chain carries TRBV15 and TRBJ1-4, with a tentative D call TRBD1 (5 bases). Trimming shortened V by 3 bases and J by 8 bases, and 13 bases separated the two germline ends. The CDR3 runs 14 residues. Germline V gene lookup returns CDR1 LNHNV and CDR2 YYDKDF (reference sequence). CDR3 sequence reads: CATSRSTGGEKLFF. The CDR3 coding sequence is TGTGCCACCAGCAGGTCTACTGGGGGGGAAAAACTGTTTTTT.